This TCR beta chain was recorded in a study of blood T cells in healthy people across ages. The authors ran a second PCR of about 6 to 12 cycles using a sample-barcoded 5' primer and a J-beta primer mix. Every cDNA molecule carried a tag from a template-switch adaptor bearing 12 random nucleotides. TCRdb independently ran MiXCR on the 5' RACE reads; one entry per CDR3 protein. In the table there are under 850,000 distinct CDR3 sequences, under 40% of which are singletons. A few counts support this clonotype. Its cognate antigen is unknown. Study-level points and caveats: PBMCs left unsorted prevented a conclusive naive versus antigen-experienced comparison. A roughly linear fall in TCR beta diversity per million T cells was seen with increasing age.

This sequence was found in a man aged 18 to 30 in good health. The sequencing input was blood.

The CDR3 spells CASSQGWTSGVEETQYF. The DNA of the CDR3 is TGTGCCAGCAGCCAAGGATGGACTAGCGGGGTAGAAGAGACCCAGTACTTC. The chain is built from TRBV3-1 and TRBJ2-5; 12 bases map to TRBD2. This CDR3 is built from 17 residues. V dropped 1 base and J dropped 3; count of bases not matched to a gene: 6. Germline V gene data show CDR1 as LGHDT and CDR2 as YNNKEL (reference sequence).